The 5 T cell receptor beta chains reported below all come from one sample, sequenced in a study of CD8 T cell repertoires and HIV-1 epitope variants. This table comes from immunoSEQ multiplex PCR, and its TCRdb copy is limited to in-frame clones, with some not included. Here the sample spans 4,500 to 6,500 clones, roughly 65% being singletons. These receptors' targets are unknown. Specimen: cultured CD8+ T cells derived from PBMCs. These TCRs come from a male donor with HIV.

This chain connects TRBV5-5 to TRBJ1-2; no firm D call. The germline gives CDR1 SGHKS, CDR2 YYEKEE (reference sequence). This CDR3 is built from 13 residues. V was pared by 2 bases and J by 8 bases, with 13 bases between. CDR3 nucleotide sequence: TGTGCCAGCAGCTTAGTTACCGGAGGGGGCTACACCTTC. It yields the protein CASSLVTGGGYTF.

This chain connects TRBV5-4 to TRBJ2-5, with 7 nucleotides matching TRBD1. With V trimmed by 10 bases and J by 1 base, 7 bases remained unmatched. The V gene's germline CDR1 is SGHNT and CDR2 YYREEE (reference sequence). This CDR3 contains 13 residues. CDR3 DNA sequence: TGTGCCGCCCAGGGGGACAGCCAAGAGACCCAGTACTTC. Residues: CAAQGDSQETQYF. The full variable domain, with the rest looked up from reference TRBV5-4 and TRBJ2-5, is ETGVTQSPTHLIKTRGQQVTLRCSSQSGHNTVSWYQQALGQGPQFIFQYYREEENGRGNFPPRFSGLQFPNYSSELNVNALELDDSALYLCAAQGDSQETQYFGPGTRLLVL.

The CDR3: CASSINSNTGELFF. The CDR3, as DNA: TGTGCCAGTAGTATCAACAGCAACACCGGGGAGCTGTTTTTT. This chain joins TRBV19 and TRBJ2-2; unclear D gene. The CDR3 sequence is 14 residues long. V gave up 3 bases and J gave up 2 bases, with 7 bases separating them. The germline V gene encodes CDR1 LNHDA and CDR2 SQIVND (reference sequence).

Relative to its sample, this clone is medium-sized. CDR3 region: CASSLQVPGEGYTF. CDR3 bases: TGTGCCAGCAGCTTACAGGTGCCAGGGGAAGGCTACACCTTC. The chain employs TRBV7-2 and TRBJ1-2, with TRBD1 as a possible D gene (6 bases). Trimming took 2 bases from V and 8 from J, leaving 15 bases between them. The CDR3 contains 14 residues. Germline V gene data show CDR1 as SGHTA and CDR2 as FQGNSA.

The gene calls are TRBV9 and TRBJ1-5; D is ambiguous. The ends were cut back, 0 bases at V and 2 bases at J, with 9 bases in the middle. The V gene's germline CDR1 is SGDLS and CDR2 YYNGEE. The CDR3 extends over 15 amino acids. CDR3 in amino acids: CASSVGGNGNQPQHF. The CDR3 nucleotides read TGTGCCAGCAGCGTAGGAGGGAATGGCAATCAGCCCCAGCATTTT.